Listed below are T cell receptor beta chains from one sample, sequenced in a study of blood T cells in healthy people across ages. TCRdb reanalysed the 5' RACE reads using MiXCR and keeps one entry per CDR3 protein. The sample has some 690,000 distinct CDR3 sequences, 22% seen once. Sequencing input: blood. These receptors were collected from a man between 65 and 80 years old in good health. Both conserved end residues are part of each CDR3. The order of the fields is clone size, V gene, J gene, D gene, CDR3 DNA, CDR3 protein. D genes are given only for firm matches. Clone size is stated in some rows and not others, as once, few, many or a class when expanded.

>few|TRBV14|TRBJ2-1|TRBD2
TGTGCCAGCAGCCAAGAAGTAGCGGGCAATGAGCAGTTCTTC
CASSQEVAGNEQFF
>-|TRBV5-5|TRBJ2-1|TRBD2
TGTGCCAGCATGAGAAGAAGCGGGACTCTCAATGAGCAGTTCTTC
CASMRRSGTLNEQFF
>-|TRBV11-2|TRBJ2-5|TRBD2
TGTGCCAGCAGGATAAACGAACGGGGGGAACCCCAAGAGACCCAGTACTTC
CASRINERGEPQETQYF
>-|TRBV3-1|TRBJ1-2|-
TGTGCCAGCAGCGCCGATCCAATGAGGGGCTACACCTTC
CASSADPMRGYTF
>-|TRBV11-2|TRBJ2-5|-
TGTGCCAGCAGCTTAGAGAGAACTGACAATGAGCAGTACTTC
CASSLERTDNEQYF
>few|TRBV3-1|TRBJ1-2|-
TGTGCCAGCAGCCAATCTGTTGGAGGCTACACCTTC
CASSQSVGGYTF
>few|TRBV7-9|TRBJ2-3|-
TGTGCCAGCAGCCCCCCGGTGGTGTCAGATACGCAGTATTTT
CASSPPVVSDTQYF
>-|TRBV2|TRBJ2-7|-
TGTGCCAGTGGGGGGTTCACTTCCTACGAGCAGTACTTC
CASGGFTSYEQYF
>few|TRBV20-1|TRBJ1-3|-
TGCAGTGCAAACAGGGAGAACACCATATATTTT
CSANRENTIYF
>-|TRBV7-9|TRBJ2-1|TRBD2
TGTGCCAGCAGCCGGAGAGTAGCGGGCGCCAACAATGAGCAGTTCTTC
CASSRRVAGANNEQFF
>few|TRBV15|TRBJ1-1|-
TGTGCCACCAGCAGAGATCGAGGGATTCCCACTGAAGCTTTCTTT
CATSRDRGIPTEAFF
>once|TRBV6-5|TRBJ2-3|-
TGTGCCAGCAGCGAAAACTCGCCTGTCGCAGATACGCAGTATTTT
CASSENSPVADTQYF
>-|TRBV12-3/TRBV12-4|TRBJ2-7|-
TGTGCCAGCAGTCCTAGCGTACAGGGATCCTACGAGCAGTACTTC
CASSPSVQGSYEQYF
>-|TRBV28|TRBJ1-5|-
TGTGCCAGCAGTTTGCCGGATAGCAATCAGCCCCAGCATTTT
CASSLPDSNQPQHF
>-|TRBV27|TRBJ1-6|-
TGTGCCAGCAGTTTTTGGGGGGGCAGCTCCTATAATTCACCCCTCCACTTT
CASSFWGGSSYNSPLHF
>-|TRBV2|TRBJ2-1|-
TGTGCCAGCAAACCTAGAGTCTTAGAGAATGAGCAGTTCTTC
CASKPRVLENEQFF
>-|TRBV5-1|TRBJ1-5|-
TGCGCCAGCAGCTTGGCCAGTGGCGGGGAGGGCAATCAGCCCCAGCATTTT
CASSLASGGEGNQPQHF
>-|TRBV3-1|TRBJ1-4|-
TGTGCCAGCAGCCGTCGGCAGGGCGCAACTAATGAAAAACTGTTTTTT
CASSRRQGATNEKLFF
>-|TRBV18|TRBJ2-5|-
TGTGCCAGCTCACCCGCCCGGCGCCAAGAGACCCAGTACTTC
CASSPARRQETQYF
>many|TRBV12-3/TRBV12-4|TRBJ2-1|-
TGTGCCAGCAGCACTGGGGGGTACAATGAGCAGTTCTTC
CASSTGGYNEQFF
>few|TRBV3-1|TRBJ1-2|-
TGTGCCAGCAGCCCCGGGGCGATCTATGGCTACACCTTC
CASSPGAIYGYTF
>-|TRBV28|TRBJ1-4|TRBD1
TGTGCCAGCGGACCGCCTGGACAGGCTGAAAAACTGTTTTTT
CASGPPGQAEKLFF
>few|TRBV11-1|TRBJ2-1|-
TGTGCCAGCAGCCCGCAGGACACCCACAATGAGCAGTTCTTC
CASSPQDTHNEQFF
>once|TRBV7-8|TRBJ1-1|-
TGTGCCAGCAGCTTAGGCACTCAGGGTGGCACTGAAGCTTTCTTT
CASSLGTQGGTEAFF
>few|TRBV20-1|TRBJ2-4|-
TGCAGTGTTGAAGACTTTGGGGGGAACATTCAGTACTTC
CSVEDFGGNIQYF
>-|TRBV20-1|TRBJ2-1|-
TGCAGTGCTAGAAGGCCTACAGTCTCCTACAATGAGCAGTTCTTC
CSARRPTVSYNEQFF
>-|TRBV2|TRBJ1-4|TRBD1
TGTGCCAGCAGTGGTGGGACAGGGGGCGCCGGTAATGAAAAACTGTTTTTT
CASSGGTGGAGNEKLFF
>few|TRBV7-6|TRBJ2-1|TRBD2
TGTGCCAGCAGCTTAGAATTTCGGGCTAGCGGGAGGTGGAATGAGCAGTTCTTC
CASSLEFRASGRWNEQFF
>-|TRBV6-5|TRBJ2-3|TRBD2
TGTGCCAGCACCAAGGGACTAGCGGGGACAGATACGCAGTATTTT
CASTKGLAGTDTQYF
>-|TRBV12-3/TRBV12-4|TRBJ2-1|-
TGTGCCAGCAGTTTAGGGTTCGCCTTTCTAGTGGGAGCAAATGAGCAGTTCTTC
CASSLGFAFLVGANEQFF
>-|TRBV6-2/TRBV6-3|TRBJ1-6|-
TGTGCCAGCACCTATCGGTTTGGTGTGAGATCACCCCTCCACTTT
CASTYRFGVRSPLHF
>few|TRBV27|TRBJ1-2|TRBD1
TGTGCCAGCAGTGTTGAACCTCAGGGGGCCTGGGGCTACACCTTC
CASSVEPQGAWGYTF
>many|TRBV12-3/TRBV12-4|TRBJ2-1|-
TGTGCCAGCAGTTTAAGGGGCAATGAGCAGTTCTTC
CASSLRGNEQFF